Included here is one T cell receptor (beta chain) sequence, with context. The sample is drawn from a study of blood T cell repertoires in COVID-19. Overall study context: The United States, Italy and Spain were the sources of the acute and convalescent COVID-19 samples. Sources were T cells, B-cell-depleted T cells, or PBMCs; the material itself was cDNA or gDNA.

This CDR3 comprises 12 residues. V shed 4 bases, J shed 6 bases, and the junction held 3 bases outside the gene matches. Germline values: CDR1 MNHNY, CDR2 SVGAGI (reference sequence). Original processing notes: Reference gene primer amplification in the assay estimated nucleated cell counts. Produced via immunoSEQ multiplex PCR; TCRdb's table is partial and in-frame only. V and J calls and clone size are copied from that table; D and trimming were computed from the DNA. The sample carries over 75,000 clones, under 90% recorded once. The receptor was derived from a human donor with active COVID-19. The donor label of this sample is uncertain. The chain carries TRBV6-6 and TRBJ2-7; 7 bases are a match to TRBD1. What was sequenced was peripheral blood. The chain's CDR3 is CASSLQGPEQYF. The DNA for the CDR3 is TGTGCCAGCAGTTTACAGGGGCCCGAGCAGTACTTC.